The sequence of this T cell receptor beta chain was determined in a study of PD-1 blockade in classical Hodgkin lymphoma. Background on the study: Intravenous infusions of nivolumab 3 mg/kg reached patients every 2 weeks.

About this clone: The antigen is undetermined.

Study-wide results and limits: Baseline TCR diversity was reportedly lower in newly diagnosed patients than healthy donors. Diversity in CD4+ TCRs, unlike that measured in CD8+ TCRs, had risen significantly by C4D1.

TCRdb's table, derived via immunoSEQ multiplex PCR, lists solely in-frame clones and lacks some. The sample carries about 10,000 clones, roughly 92% recorded once. Each patient's relapse followed autologous stem cell transplantation, and brentuximab vedotin exposure varied. Best response was recorded as complete response, partial response or progressive disease. The V and J ends lost 10 bases and 9 bases, in that order; junction bases with no gene match: 5. Looked up from germline, CDR1 is MNHNS and CDR2 is SASEGT. This CDR3 comprises 10 residues. The sequence derives from a human donor with classical Hodgkin lymphoma. Sample: peripheral blood mononuclear cells (PBMCs), taken at baseline. J is TRBJ1-1 and V is TRBV6-1; 7 bases align to TRBD1. This chain's CDR3 is CATRQGQAFF. The CDR3 DNA reads as TGTGCCACCCGACAGGGACAAGCTTTCTTT.